This TCR beta chain was observed in a study of blood T cells in healthy people across ages (dated by TCRdb to about 2015). Concerning the study at large: In model experiments, template switching captured roughly one uniquely barcoded TCR beta cDNA molecule for every two T cells. The donors were split into four age groups: young (average around 15 years), middle-aged (about 40), aged (roughly 65) and long-lived (over 80). Donors of different ages were randomly distributed across sequencing lanes to avoid experimental bias. To track age-related changes in TCR beta repertoire diversity, the study relied on deep sequencing normalized with unique cDNA molecular identifiers. Two additional independent replicas of 1 million unique cDNA reads from the same blood draw were analyzed for two donors (one aged 18 to 29 and one aged 80 or older). What the study reported, not specific to this receptor: As age increased, observed TCR beta diversity per million T cells dropped in a roughly linear way, and a significant reduction was already evident by age about 40. Because donor CMV infection status was unknown, age-related changes in expanded clonotypes were potentially confounded. Bulk unsorted PBMC profiling prevented conclusive comparison of naive and antigen-experienced compartments. Observed TCR beta diversity correlated strongly with the percentage of naive T cells measured by flow cytometry. Total diversity estimates from one million sequenced T cells were considered lower bounds and underestimates. Compared with the aged group, the long-lived group had more naive CD4+ T cells, fewer expanded clones and increased TCR diversity, a pattern suggesting age selection.

On this clonotype itself: This receptor's antigen is unknown. Base qualities are not recorded, but no much larger clone differs from it by a single base.

The trim is 4 bases for V and 5 bases for J, with a gap of 8 bases between the germline ends. The CDR3 measures 13 amino acids from cysteine to phenylalanine. The DNA shown is the 39-base CDR3, in frame from base 1. The germline V gene encodes CDR1 KGHDR and CDR2 SFDVKD. Receptors were amplified or captured by 5' RACE. Sequencing took place on an Illumina HiSeq 2500. The second PCR ran for about 6 to 12 cycles and used a J-beta primer mix along with a sample-barcoded 5' primer. Each TCR beta cDNA molecule received a unique molecular identifier from a template-switch 5' adaptor carrying 12 random nucleotides. Each sample yielded at least 3 million CDR3-containing paired-end reads. All of the RNA was converted into first-strand cDNA using the Mint cDNA synthesis kit, with a TRBC-specific oligonucleotide serving as the primer. Following uracil-DNA glycosylase treatment, all cDNA underwent a first 18-cycle PCR with the universal primers M1SS and BC2_uni_R. Under the source paper's analysis protocol: Each sample was normalized by randomly selecting 1 million high-quality reads, each carrying a distinct molecular identifier. Reads with shared molecular identifiers were discarded instead of being binned into consensus sequences. CDR3 identification, clonotype clustering and error correction used MiTCR with a Q25 quality threshold and the strictest error-elimination algorithm. A nonparametric unseen species model using Euler transformation provided a lower-bound estimate of total TCR beta diversity. The raw public reads went through TCRdb reprocessing: fastp at Q25, MiXCR clone calling, in-frame beta chains kept. Every entry covers one CDR3 protein and lists the most common genes and DNA from its rows. TCRdb, not the original authors, processed these V and J calls. In this sample the table shows 1.5 million to 2 million distinct CDR3 sequences, 28% of which occur a single time. The ten largest clones capture roughly 8% of the sample.

Donors were 35 to 40 systemically healthy Caucasian individuals from Russia aged roughly 6 to 100 years. Each donor gave approximately 9.3 milliliters of peripheral blood, collected into EDTA-treated Vacutainer tubes. Ficoll-Paque density-gradient centrifugation was used to isolate PBMCs, with at least 7 million obtained per sample. Trizol reagent was used to extract total RNA from PBMCs, with at least 6 micrograms per sample. For every donor, an aliquot of PBMCs went through flow cytometry to measure the percentages of naive CD45RAhigh/CD27high T cells. The rearranged segments are TRBV24-1 and TRBJ1-5, with an unclear D gene assignment. This receptor was taken from a woman aged 25 to 45 in good health. The source material was blood. This receptor carries the CDR3 CATSDHADQPQHF. DNA sequence: TGTGCCACCAGTGACCACGCGGATCAGCCCCAGCATTTT.